Below are 29 T cell receptor beta chains sequenced from a single sample in a study of identical twins. In TCRdb, the 5' RACE reads were re-called with MiXCR into one record per CDR3 protein. The repertoire holds around 570,000 distinct CDR3 sequences, with more than 9% as singletons. A further study also used this sample, focusing on yellow fever vaccine responses in identical twins.

What was sequenced was PBMCs. Source of these receptors: a woman under 30 in good health.

This clonotype showed up many times. The chain carries TRBV29-1 and TRBJ2-7; 10 bases match TRBD2. Germline CDR1 and CDR2: SQVTM and ANQGSEA. The CDR3 has 15 residues. After removal of 7 bases from V and 0 bases from J, the junction contained 9 bases not matched to a gene. This CDR3 reads CSAILLAGFSYEQYF. The CDR3 DNA is TGCAGCGCCATACTACTAGCGGGATTCTCCTACGAGCAGTACTTC.

This clonotype occurred many times. This chain connects TRBV29-1 to TRBJ2-5; 8 bases line up with TRBD2. This CDR3 has 11 amino acids. Germline-derived CDR1 and CDR2 are SQVTM and ANQGSEA. CDR3 region: CRAGGKETQYF. The CDR3 nucleotides are TGCAGGGCGGGAGGCAAGGAGACCCAGTACTTC.

The V and J genes are TRBV6-6 and TRBJ2-5; unclear D gene. Trimming left V 1 base short and J 2 bases short, with 8 bases between. The germline V gene encodes CDR1 MNHNY and CDR2 SVGAGI (reference sequence). The length of the CDR3 is 14 residues. DNA of the CDR3: TGTGCCAGCAGTTACTTCGCTATACAAGAGACCCAGTACTTC. It codes for CASSYFAIQETQYF.

The gene calls are TRBV20-1 and TRBJ2-1; D perhaps matches TRBD2 (6 bases). The germline CDR1 and CDR2 sequences are DFQATT and SNEGSKA (reference sequence). The CDR3 sequence is 16 residues long. The CDR3 here is CCASDGRGGSYNEQFF. The CDR3, as DNA: TGCTGCGCCTCGGATGGTCGGGGAGGTTCCTACAATGAGCAGTTCTTC.

This clonotype showed up just a few times. The chain recombines TRBV21-1 with TRBJ2-3; TRBD2, as called in the table, went unchecked against the DNA. TRBV21-1 corresponds to a pseudogene. There are 15 residues in the CDR3. CDR3 in amino acids: CASKIGPTRVDTQYF. The DNA for the CDR3 is TGTGCCAGCAAGATCGGCCCGACTAGAGTAGATACGCAGTATTTT.

This chain uses TRBV20-1 with TRBJ2-1; no clear D. Trimming pared 5 bases from V and 5 bases from J, leaving 16 bases between. Germline CDR1 is DFQATT and CDR2 is SNEGSKA (reference sequence). This CDR3 has 14 residues. The CDR3 nucleotides read TGCAGTGCTCCGACGGCAGGCAGCGACAATGAGCAGTTCTTC. The encoded protein is CSAPTAGSDNEQFF.

Comment on this clonotype: A much larger clone is a single base away; this may be a read error. This rearrangement joins TRBV2 to TRBJ2-2; 7 nucleotides agree with TRBD1. Germline V gene data show CDR1 as SNHLY and CDR2 as FYNNEI. The CDR3 has 15 residues. With 4 bases clipped from V and 1 base from J, the junction kept 3 bases outside the gene matches. The CDR3 spells CASSARQGNTGELFF. The CDR3 coding sequence is TGTGCCAGCAGTGCCCGACAGGGGAACACCGGGGAGCTGTTTTTT. Looking up the rest from reference TRBV2 and TRBJ2-2 gives the full variable domain: EPEVTQTPSHQVTQMGQEVILRCVPISNHLYFYWYRQILGQKVEFLVSFYNNEISEKSEIFDDQFSVERPDGSNFTLKIRSTKLEDSAMYFCASSARQGNTGELFFGEGSRLTVL.

In this sample, this clonotype turned up a few times. The rearrangement uses TRBV3-1 and TRBJ2-7; D gene ambiguous. There are 15 residues in the CDR3. V lost 5 bases and J lost 0, with 14 bases in between. Germline values: CDR1 LGHDT, CDR2 YNNKEL (reference sequence). The CDR3: CASSLRGANSYEQYF. The CDR3 region has the DNA TGTGCCAGCAGCTTACGTGGAGCCAACTCCTACGAGCAGTACTTC.

This clonotype was counted between two and nine times. This rearrangement joins TRBV7-6 to TRBJ2-3; no definite D call. The CDR3 loop spans 19 amino acids. Trimming cost V 5 bases and J 0 bases, with 24 bases left between them. Germline V CDR1 and CDR2: SGHVS, FNYEAQ. In DNA form, the CDR3 reads TGTGCCAGCAGCGTAACGATACCAACGGGCGTTTCAAGCACAGATACGCAGTATTTT. Translating it yields CASSVTIPTGVSSTDTQYF.

This clonotype was counted only a few times. The genes are TRBV29-1 and TRBJ2-7; 9 nucleotides align to TRBD1. Trimming removed 1 base from V and 6 bases from J; junction bases left unmatched: 10. CDR1 is SQVTM and CDR2 is ANQGSEA in the germline V gene. The CDR3 is 15 amino acids. This chain's CDR3 is CSVEGGTGLPFEQYF. The CDR3 bases are TGCAGCGTTGAAGGTGGGACAGGGTTACCTTTCGAGCAGTACTTC.

This clonotype was seen a handful of times. V is TRBV6-2 or TRBV6-3 and J is TRBJ1-1, with D perhaps matching TRBD1 (5 bases). Trimming removed 2 bases at V and 1 base at J, with 8 bases between. Germline loops: CDR1 MNHEY, CDR2 SVGEGT. CDR3 length equals 14 residues. The CDR3 DNA sequence: TGTGCCAGCAGTTACGGCAGGGCGAACACTGAAGCTTTCTTT. It encodes CASSYGRANTEAFF.

This sequence joins TRBV6-1 and TRBJ2-3; 8 bases are a match to TRBD2. With V trimmed by 5 bases and J by 0 bases, 4 bases remained unmatched. This CDR3 comprises 15 residues. Germline V gene sequence: CDR1 MNHNS, CDR2 SASEGT. The CDR3 here is CASSTGGRSTDTQYF. CDR3 DNA sequence: TGTGCCAGCAGTACGGGCGGGAGGAGCACAGATACGCAGTATTTT.

The sample holds many counts of this clonotype. The rearrangement links TRBV20-1 to TRBJ2-1, with unresolved D. The CDR3 has 14 amino acids. Trimming shortened V by 5 bases and J by 0 bases, and 11 bases separated the two germline ends. Germline CDR1 DFQATT, CDR2 SNEGSKA (reference sequence). CDR3 DNA: TGCAGTGCTCCCTCCCAGAGCTCCTACAATGAGCAGTTCTTC. Translated: CSAPSQSSYNEQFF.

This clonotype has more than one count but fewer than ten. The chain combines TRBV14 with TRBJ2-5; D not certain. The CDR3 is 18 residues long. The germline V and J ends were trimmed by 1 base and 1 base, with 19 bases remaining between them. CDR1 SGHDN and CDR2 FVKESK come from the germline V gene. The CDR3 DNA reads TGTGCCAGCAGCCAAGCTCCCCTCCCTGGCAGGACCCAAGAGACCCAGTACTTC. This sequence encodes CASSQAPLPGRTQETQYF. Combining the CDR3 with reference TRBV14 and TRBJ2-5 gives the whole variable domain EAGVTQFPSHSVIEKGQTVTLRCDPISGHDNLYWYRRVMGKEIKFLLHFVKESKQDESGMPNNRFLAERTGGTYSTLKVQPAELEDSGVYFCASSQAPLPGRTQETQYFGPGTRLLVL.

The chain recombines TRBV15 with TRBJ2-1; maybe TRBD1 (5 bases). Germline loops: CDR1 LNHNV, CDR2 YYDKDF (reference sequence). The CDR3 is made up of 13 amino acids. Trimming removed 6 bases at V and 2 bases at J, with 8 bases between. The CDR3 protein is CATSPGTYNEQFF. The CDR3 DNA follows: TGTGCCACCAGTCCAGGGACCTACAATGAGCAGTTCTTC.

This clonotype was found a few times. One end of the junction does not line up with germline, which may come from a read error. V gene TRBV5-1 combines with J gene TRBJ1-6, with 10 bases that match TRBD1. The CDR3 length is 16 residues. The germline gives CDR1 SGHRS, CDR2 YFSETQ. The CDR3 loop reads CASRLEGTGDNSPLHF. DNA of the CDR3: TGCGCCAGCAGGTTGGAGGGGACAGGGGATAATTCACCCCTCCACTTT.

This clonotype has at least ten counts. The chain links TRBV12-3 or TRBV12-4 to TRBJ2-1; unclear D gene. V was pared by 5 bases and J by 12 bases, with 23 bases between. The CDR3 contains 15 residues. CDR3: CASSTESIFNDVQFF. The CDR3 region has the DNA TGTGCCAGCAGTACCGAAAGTATTTTTAACGATGTGCAGTTCTTC.

This clonotype has a count of ten or more. This rearrangement joins TRBV12-3 or TRBV12-4 to TRBJ2-3; 9 bases are shared with TRBD1. J gave up 3 bases and V 5 bases, and 9 bases lay outside the gene matches. The CDR3 sequence is 16 residues long. CDR3 in DNA: TGTGCCAGCAGTCCCAGACTACAGGGGGCTACAGATACGCAGTATTTT. It yields the protein CASSPRLQGATDTQYF.

The chain couples TRBV18 to TRBJ2-1; D is unclear. The CDR3 extends over 12 amino acids. V was pared by 3 bases and J by 7 bases, with 7 bases between. From germline, CDR1 is KGHSH and CDR2 LQKENI. The CDR3: CASSPRTNEQFF. For the CDR3, the DNA is TGTGCCAGCTCACCCCGTACTAATGAGCAGTTCTTC.

On this clonotype: A much larger clonotype is one base distant, so this may be a read error. V usage is TRBV24-1 and J usage is TRBJ1-2, with TRBD1 identical over 9 bases. This CDR3 has 17 amino acids. V lost 4 bases to trimming and J lost 4 bases; unmatched junction nucleotides: 12. Looked up from germline, CDR1 is KGHDR and CDR2 is SFDVKD. The CDR3 DNA is TGTGCCACCAGTGACTACAGGACAGGGGACCGAGGCTATGGCTACACCTTC. Its protein product is CATSDYRTGDRGYGYTF.

This clonotype was seen ten or more times. The V and J genes are TRBV5-1 and TRBJ2-5; D uncertain. This CDR3 region has 16 residues. CDR1 and CDR2 from the germline V gene are SGHRS and YFSETQ. The V end was cut by 1 base, the J end by 2 bases, with 15 bases between. The CDR3 sequence is CASSLLGPTTQETQYF. Here the CDR3 DNA reads TGCGCCAGCAGCTTGTTAGGACCGACCACGCAAGAGACCCAGTACTTC.

The CDR3 DNA follows: TGTGCCAGCAGCACAATCAAGACTTCGGGGCTAGTGGAGACCCAGTACTTC. It translates to CASSTIKTSGLVETQYF. The genes are TRBV7-8 and TRBJ2-5; D may match TRBD1 or TRBD2 (5 bases each). The CDR3 loop spans 17 amino acids. CDR1 SGHVS and CDR2 FQNEAQ come from the germline V gene. V dropped 5 bases and J dropped 5 bases, with 24 bases sitting between them. The whole variable domain, remainder taken from reference TRBV7-8 and TRBJ2-5, is GAGVSQSPRYKVAKRGQDVALRCDPISGHVSLFWYQQALGQGPEFLTYFQNEAQLDKSGLPSDRFFAERPEGSVSTLKIQRTQQEDSAVYLCASSTIKTSGLVETQYFGPGTRLLVL.

Only a few counts were recorded for this clonotype. The genes are TRBV4-2 and TRBJ2-5; D is unresolved. V lost 4 bases to trimming and J lost 1 base, with 19 bases between them. CDR1 and CDR2 from the germline V gene are LGHNA and YNFKEQ. This CDR3 contains 17 residues. CDR3 in DNA: TGTGCCAGCAGCCCTCATCATGGGGAAATGGGCCAAGAGACCCAGTACTTC. It translates to CASSPHHGEMGQETQYF.

This clonotype occurred many times. This chain links TRBV5-1 with TRBJ2-1, with D unclear. The V end was cut by 0 bases, the J end by 6 bases, with 22 bases between. This CDR3 has 18 residues. CDR1 SGHRS and CDR2 YFSETQ come from the germline V gene. The CDR3 DNA reads as TGCGCCAGCAGCTTGGGCTCATCGACCCGCAAGGGAACCAATGAGCAGTTCTTC. It is translated as CASSLGSSTRKGTNEQFF.

This chain connects TRBV20-1 to TRBJ2-1; tentative D call: TRBD2 (6 bases). V was clipped by 0 bases and J by 4 bases, with 16 bases between them. Germline V lookup: CDR1 DFQATT, CDR2 SNEGSKA (reference sequence). The CDR3 is 16 amino acids. CDR3 in DNA: TGCAGTGCTAGAGATTACACTCCAGGACTATACAATGAGCAGTTCTTC. Its translation: CSARDYTPGLYNEQFF.

This chain links TRBV18 with TRBJ2-3; D not resolved. The CDR3 is 15 residues long. The germline CDR1 and CDR2 sequences are KGHSH and LQKENI. Trimming pared 2 bases from V and 2 bases from J, leaving 11 bases between. CDR3 bases: TGTGCCAGCTCACCATCGGTCTCCTACACAGATACGCAGTATTTT. Protein product: CASSPSVSYTDTQYF.

This chain connects TRBV25-1 to TRBJ2-7, with 10 nucleotides matching TRBD1. V dropped 1 base and J dropped 7; count of bases not matched to a gene: 4. The CDR3 has 14 amino acids. Germline-derived CDR1 and CDR2 are MGHDK and SYGVNS. The CDR3 DNA reads as TGTGCCAGCAGTGAATTTAGGACAGGGGGTGAGCAGTACTTC. It encodes CASSEFRTGGEQYF.

A few counts support this clonotype. This sequence joins TRBV3-1 and TRBJ2-4; 14 bases align to TRBD2. With 8 bases clipped from V and 1 base from J, the junction kept 13 bases outside the gene matches. The CDR3 totals 19 residues. Germline lookup yields CDR1 LGHDT and CDR2 YNNKEL (reference sequence). CDR3 nucleotides: TGTGCCAGCCGGGAGACTAGCGGGAGGGAGTCGGACGCCAAAAACATTCAGTACTTC. This encodes CASRETSGRESDAKNIQYF.

The gene calls are TRBV4-1 and TRBJ2-7, with no clear D. Germline values: CDR1 MGHRA, CDR2 YSYEKL. There are 13 residues in the CDR3. V shed 2 bases and J shed 4 bases, with 9 bases lying between them. CDR3 protein: CASSQFTGYEQYF. DNA of the CDR3: TGCGCCAGCAGCCAATTTACCGGTTACGAGCAGTACTTC.